The 29 T cell receptor beta chains below all came from one sample that was sequenced in a study of OX40 agonist ivuxolimab in advanced cancers. Profiling relied on immunoSEQ multiplex PCR, and the TCRdb table lists in-frame clones only, not all of them. Here the sample spans tens of thousands of clones, 75% to 95% being singletons. Material: CD4+ or CD8+ T cells sorted from blood, obtained in a trial of the OX40 agonist ivuxolimab. All receptors come from an adult with an advanced solid tumor such as melanoma, head and neck, liver or kidney cancer.

The chain links TRBV28 to TRBJ2-2; D ambiguous. The V end was cut by 4 bases, the J end by 9 bases, with 15 bases between. CDR1 and CDR2 from the germline V gene are MDHEN and SYDVKM. This CDR3 has 14 amino acids. The CDR3 loop reads CASSWHSSNRELFF. The CDR3 bases are TGTGCCAGCAGTTGGCACTCTTCAAATAGGGAGCTGTTTTTT.

The chain uses TRBV13 and TRBJ2-3, with 13 bases aligning to TRBD2. The germline V gene has CDR1 PRHDT and CDR2 FYEKMQ (reference sequence). The CDR3 has 18 residues. The V segment lost 3 bases and the J segment 0 bases; nucleotides outside the gene matches: 6. The DNA for the CDR3 is TGTGCCAGCAGCTTGGAGGGACTAGCGGGATCTAGCACAGATACGCAGTATTTT. Translating gives CASSLEGLAGSSTDTQYF.

The chain links TRBV6-6 to TRBJ2-4; D gene ambiguous. Deletions cut 5 bases from V and 6 bases from J, with 11 bases between. Germline values: CDR1 MNHNY, CDR2 SVGAGI (reference sequence). The CDR3 totals 13 residues. CDR3 nucleotides: TGTGCCAGCAGTCGGCAGACTCCAAACATTCAGTACTTC. This gives the protein CASSRQTPNIQYF.

This clone was picked up one time. V is TRBV9 and J is TRBJ1-3; D not resolved. Deletions cut 0 bases from V and 4 bases from J, with 14 bases between. The CDR3 loop spans 16 amino acids. Germline V gene sequence: CDR1 SGDLS, CDR2 YYNGEE. This CDR3 is CASSVAVRTDGNTIYF. The CDR3 DNA is TGTGCCAGCAGCGTAGCTGTCCGGACGGACGGAAACACCATATATTTT. The variable domain in full, completed from reference TRBV9 and TRBJ1-3, reads DSGVTQTPKHLITATGQRVTLRCSPRSGDLSVYWYQQSLDQGLQFLIQYYNGEERAKGNILERFSAQQFPDLHSELNLSSLELGDSALYFCASSVAVRTDGNTIYFGEGSWLTVV.

This clone has just one count. CDR3 coding DNA: TGTGCCAGCAGCACACCGGGGGGGCCAGATACGCAGTATTTT. Residues: CASSTPGGPDTQYF. This rearrangement joins TRBV11-2 to TRBJ2-3; 8 bases are a match to TRBD2. Per the germline V gene, CDR1 is SGHAT and CDR2 is FQNNGV. V trimming: 5 bases; J trimming: 4 bases; junction bases outside the gene matches: 5. The CDR3 has 14 amino acids.

The gene calls are TRBV11-3 and TRBJ2-6, with D possibly called TRBD1 or TRBD2 (6 bases each). V was trimmed by 9 bases and J by 2 bases, leaving 17 bases between them. This CDR3 spans 16 amino acids. CDR1 SGHNT and CDR2 YENEEA come from the germline V gene. The CDR3 loop is CARRTLGGAGANVLTF. Written as DNA, the CDR3 is TGTGCCAGGAGGACTCTGGGGGGCGCTGGGGCCAACGTCCTGACTTTC.

In its sample, this clone was seen once. The chain employs TRBV5-6 and TRBJ1-1; no reliable D call. The CDR3 has 12 residues. Germline V lookup: CDR1 SGHDT, CDR2 YYEEEE. V dropped 3 bases and J dropped 5 bases, with 8 bases sitting between them. The CDR3 region is CASSYQTTEAFF. CDR3 DNA sequence: TGTGCCAGCAGCTATCAGACGACTGAAGCTTTCTTT.

This clone came up a few times. J is TRBJ1-1 and V is TRBV29-1; no clear D. The CDR3 is 11 amino acids. The V end lost 4 bases, the J end lost 4 bases, and 7 bases lay between the germline ends. Germline CDR1 reads SQVTM; CDR2 reads ANQGSEA. This CDR3 reads CSVGTGTEAFF. CDR3 nucleotide sequence: TGCAGCGTTGGCACGGGCACTGAAGCTTTCTTT.

The V gene is TRBV7-9, the J gene TRBJ1-6; D is perhaps TRBD1 (6 bases). With 7 bases removed from V and 6 bases from J, the gap between germline ends came to 10 bases. Per the germline V gene, CDR1 is SEHNR and CDR2 is FQNEAQ (reference sequence). This CDR3 is 13 amino acids long. For the CDR3, the DNA is TGTGCCAGCAAGGGGGACCCTAATTCACCCCTCCACTTT. It yields the protein CASKGDPNSPLHF.

This clone has just one count. The rearrangement links TRBV2 to TRBJ2-3; D is uncertain. Germline lookup yields CDR1 SNHLY and CDR2 FYNNEI. CDR3 length equals 15 residues. The V end lost 7 bases, the J end lost 0 bases, and 14 bases lay between the germline ends. The CDR3 DNA follows: TGTGCCAGCACTGTGTACTCCCAAAGCACAGATACGCAGTATTTT. This sequence encodes CASTVYSQSTDTQYF. Full variable domain (remainder filled in from reference TRBV2 and TRBJ2-3): EPEVTQTPSHQVTQMGQEVILRCVPISNHLYFYWYRQILGQKVEFLVSFYNNEISEKSEIFDDQFSVERPDGSNFTLKIRSTKLEDSAMYFCASTVYSQSTDTQYFGPGTRLTVL.

This clone has only one observation. This CDR3 is CASSFVATGELFF. The CDR3, as DNA: TGTGCCAGCAGCTTTGTTGCCACCGGGGAGCTGTTTTTT. The chain recombines TRBV11-3 with TRBJ2-2; D is unresolved. The CDR3 is made up of 13 amino acids. The V end lost 3 bases, the J end lost 4 bases, and 6 bases lay between the germline ends. Looked up from germline, CDR1 is SGHNT and CDR2 is YENEEA.

The chain uses TRBV12-5 and TRBJ1-5; 9 positions agree with TRBD1. Trimming removed 6 bases from V and 4 bases from J; junction bases left unmatched: 4. The CDR3 length is 14 residues. CDR1 and CDR2 (germline): LGHNT, FRNRAP. CDR3 DNA sequence: TGTGCTAGTGGACCAGGGACAGGGAATCAGCCCCAGCATTTT. This encodes CASGPGTGNQPQHF.

In its sample, this clone was seen a few times. This chain connects TRBV28 to TRBJ1-6; D is perhaps TRBD1 (5 bases). Germline V lookup: CDR1 MDHEN, CDR2 SYDVKM. CDR3 length: 15 amino acids. V was clipped by 8 bases and J by 7 bases, with 18 bases between them. CDR3 nucleotide sequence: TGTGCCAGCCGAATCACGGGGGTTGGAAATTCACCCCTCCACTTT. Translated: CASRITGVGNSPLHF.

The gene calls are TRBV6-6 and TRBJ2-7, with TRBD1 matching over 8 bases. Per germline, CDR1 MNHNY and CDR2 SVGAGI (reference sequence). The CDR3 is 14 amino acids. After removal of 7 bases from V and 2 bases from J, the junction contained 7 bases not matched to a gene. This chain's CDR3 is CASTGPDRAYEQYF. CDR3 sequence (DNA): TGTGCCAGCACCGGACCGGACAGGGCCTACGAGCAGTACTTC.

The CDR3 region is CASSQEILAGYGYTF. The CDR3 nucleotides are TGTGCCAGCAGCCAAGAAATTTTAGCGGGCTATGGCTACACCTTC. The chain links TRBV4-2 to TRBJ1-2; D gene uncertain. V lost 0 bases and J lost 4, with 12 bases in between. There are 15 residues in the CDR3. The germline V gene encodes CDR1 LGHNA and CDR2 YNFKEQ.

The chain has TRBV6-1 and TRBJ1-5; D unresolved. Deletions cut 3 bases from V and 0 bases from J, with 9 bases between. Germline assignment: CDR1 MNHNS and CDR2 SASEGT. The CDR3 sequence is 15 residues long. The chain's CDR3 is CASSDNGYSNQPQHF. CDR3 bases: TGTGCCAGCAGTGATAACGGGTATAGCAATCAGCCCCAGCATTTT.

This clone showed up just once. This chain links TRBV9 with TRBJ2-3, with TRBD2 matching over 8 bases. The CDR3 is 16 amino acids. V shed 2 bases, J shed 6 bases, and the junction held 11 bases outside the gene matches. Germline-derived CDR1 and CDR2 are SGDLS and YYNGEE. CDR3 protein: CASSVTSGRGGDTQYF. The CDR3 DNA reads as TGTGCCAGCAGCGTGACCAGCGGGAGAGGAGGCGATACGCAGTATTTT.

The V and J genes are TRBV7-4 and TRBJ2-1; 13 bases are a match to TRBD2. J gave up 0 bases and V 5 bases, and 10 bases lay outside the gene matches. Germline assignment: CDR1 SGHVT and CDR2 SQSDAQ. The CDR3 is made up of 19 amino acids. The CDR3 sequence: CASSGRLAGGTRSYNEQFF. Here the CDR3 DNA reads TGTGCCAGCAGCGGCCGACTAGCGGGAGGTACCCGCTCCTACAATGAGCAGTTCTTC.

The CDR3 sequence: CASILKGNEQFF. In DNA form, the CDR3 reads TGTGCCAGCATCCTTAAGGGAAATGAGCAGTTCTTC. The rearrangement links TRBV7-8 to TRBJ2-1; D is uncertain. V was clipped by 7 bases and J by 7 bases, with 11 bases between them. In germline, CDR1 is SGHVS, CDR2 FQNEAQ. CDR3 size: 12 residues.

This chain links TRBV27 with TRBJ2-3; D is possibly TRBD2 (6 bases). The CDR3 is 17 amino acids. The germline gives CDR1 MNHEY, CDR2 SMNVEV (reference sequence). Trimming shortened V by 5 bases and J by 2 bases, and 20 bases separated the two germline ends. CDR3 residues: CASSPPGTPPSTDTQYF. The CDR3 coding sequence is TGTGCCAGCAGTCCACCGGGGACTCCGCCATCCACAGATACGCAGTATTTT.

This sequence joins TRBV4-2 and TRBJ2-6; no reliable D call. V was trimmed by 0 bases and J by 4 bases, leaving 4 bases between them. Germline assignment: CDR1 LGHNA and CDR2 YNFKEQ. The CDR3 is 14 residues long. The CDR3 sequence is CASSQEAGANVLTF. The CDR3, as DNA: TGTGCCAGCAGCCAAGAGGCCGGGGCCAACGTCCTGACTTTC.

This clone was counted a few times. The rearrangement joins TRBV28 to TRBJ1-1; tentative D call: TRBD1 (6 bases). The germline CDR1 and CDR2 sequences are MDHEN and SYDVKM. This CDR3 comprises 17 residues. V was cut by 4 bases and J by 1 base, with 19 bases left in between. The CDR3 nucleotides are TGTGCCAGCAGTTCGCTTTGGGGGGCTTTATGGAACACTGAAGCTTTCTTT. This sequence encodes CASSSLWGALWNTEAFF.

CDR3 in DNA: TGTGCCAGCAGTTTGGAAGGGAGCACAGATACGCAGTATTTT. Its translation is CASSLEGSTDTQYF. This chain uses TRBV6-9 with TRBJ2-3; no clear D. The CDR3 loop spans 14 amino acids. Germline CDR1 reads MNHGY; CDR2 reads SVAAGI. Trimming stripped 4 bases from V and 0 bases from J, with 8 bases between.

CDR3 sequence reads: CASSFQSGLPYEQYF. In DNA form, the CDR3 reads TGTGCCAGCAGTTTCCAGTCAGGGCTTCCCTACGAGCAGTACTTC. The genes are TRBV7-9 and TRBJ2-7; possibly TRBD1 for D (5 bases). The CDR3 runs to 15 residues. V was clipped by 6 bases and J by 2 bases, with 17 bases between them. Germline CDR1 is SEHNR and CDR2 is FQNEAQ (reference sequence).

V is TRBV6-6 and J is TRBJ1-5; D call uncertain. Per the germline V gene, CDR1 is MNHNY and CDR2 is SVGAGI (reference sequence). The CDR3 is 15 residues long. V gave up 7 bases and J gave up 2 bases, with 15 bases separating them. CDR3 region: CASTLKLGGNQPQHF. The CDR3 region has the DNA TGTGCCAGCACCCTGAAGTTAGGAGGCAATCAGCCCCAGCATTTT.

The V and J genes are TRBV4-3 and TRBJ1-5, with D possibly TRBD1 on 5 matching bases. V was pared by 4 bases and J by 5 bases, with 18 bases between. Per germline, CDR1 LGHNA and CDR2 YSLEER. The CDR3 consists of 16 residues. The CDR3 DNA reads TGCGCCAGCAGCCTAATGGCGACAGAGGGCTATCAGCCCCAGCATTTT. This translates into CASSLMATEGYQPQHF.

The J gene is TRBJ2-7, the V gene TRBV10-3; a possible D gene is TRBD2 (5 bases). V was pared by 2 bases and J by 3 bases, with 8 bases between. CDR3 length equals 13 residues. CDR1 and CDR2 (germline): ENHRY, SYGVKD. CDR3 sequence reads: CAISEPGFYEQYV. CDR3 bases: TGTGCCATCAGTGAGCCGGGATTCTACGAGCAGTACGTC.

The chain has TRBV27 and TRBJ1-5; unclear D gene. The CDR3 is 15 residues long. Between the trimmed V and J ends, which lost 2 bases and 0 bases, there was a span of 8 bases. The germline gives CDR1 MNHEY, CDR2 SMNVEV (reference sequence). The CDR3 DNA follows: TGTGCCAGCAGTTTAGTCCCTTATAGCAATCAGCCCCAGCATTTT. Translation: CASSLVPYSNQPQHF.

This sequence joins TRBV9 and TRBJ1-4; D not certain. Germline values: CDR1 SGDLS, CDR2 YYNGEE. This CDR3 spans 13 amino acids. The V gene lost 0 bases and the J gene lost 7 bases, with 7 bases spanning the gap. In DNA, the CDR3 is TGTGCCAGCAGCGTAGGTGACTCTGAAAAACTGTTTTTT. It translates to CASSVGDSEKLFF.